The rows below give T cell receptor beta chains drawn from one sample of a study of blood T cell repertoires in COVID-19. Sequenced by immunoSEQ multiplex PCR; TCRdb stores in-frame clones only, minus some. The data show 95,000 to 150,000 clones, with just under 90% seen just once and about 2% held by the top ten. The sample was peripheral blood. These TCRs come from a woman in her forties or fifties with acute or convalescent COVID-19. Both conserved end residues are part of each CDR3. The D gene is left open where the match is weak. Only some rows state a clone size, as once, few, many or a class for expanded clones.

size: NA
V: TRBV5-1
D: TRBD1
J: TRBJ1-1
CDR3: CASSYSRDSLLNTEAFF
DNA: TGCGCCAGCAGCTATTCTAGGGACAGTCTGCTGAACACTGAAGCTTTCTTT

size: NA
V: TRBV6-5
D: TRBD1
J: TRBJ2-7
CDR3: CASSYSGTGNYEQYF
DNA: TGTGCCAGCAGTTACTCCGGGACAGGAAACTACGAGCAGTACTTC

size: NA
V: TRBV6-5
D: NA
J: TRBJ2-3
CDR3: CASWEAGQLKDTQYF
DNA: TGTGCCAGCTGGGAGGCGGGACAGCTCAAAGATACGCAGTATTTT

size: NA
V: TRBV7-2
D: NA
J: TRBJ2-7
CDR3: CASSLDRVYEQYF
DNA: TGTGCCAGCAGCTTAGACAGGGTCTACGAGCAGTACTTC

size: NA
V: TRBV30
D: NA
J: TRBJ1-1
CDR3: CAWSGGQVDTEAFF
DNA: TGTGCCTGGAGTGGGGGCCAGGTCGACACTGAAGCTTTCTTT

size: once
V: TRBV4-3
D: TRBD2
J: TRBJ2-3
CDR3: CASSQTSASTDTQYF
DNA: TGCGCCAGCAGCCAGACTAGCGCCTCCACAGATACGCAGTATTTT

size: NA
V: TRBV14
D: NA
J: TRBJ1-2
CDR3: CASSPSLAPYGYTF
DNA: TGTGCCAGCAGCCCTTCCCTGGCCCCTTATGGCTACACCTTC

size: NA
V: TRBV27
D: NA
J: TRBJ2-7
CDR3: CASSLGQSYEQYF
DNA: TGTGCCAGCAGTTTAGGTCAGTCCTACGAGCAGTACTTC

size: NA
V: TRBV3-1/TRBV3-2
D: TRBD2
J: TRBJ2-5
CDR3: CASSHSGGVRQETQYF
DNA: TGTGCCAGCAGCCATTCTGGGGGGGTCAGACAAGAGACCCAGTACTTC

size: NA
V: TRBV12-5
D: NA
J: TRBJ1-3
CDR3: CASGPSGSGNTIYF
DNA: TGTGCTAGTGGCCCATCAGGGTCCGGAAACACCATATATTTT